This T cell receptor beta chain was recovered during a study of blood T cell repertoires in COVID-19 (dated by TCRdb to the early 2020s). Broadly, across the study: Collaborator samples came from the United States, Italy and Spain and covered acute and convalescent phases of COVID-19. The prospective study material was composed of cDNA or gDNA derived from T cells, B-cell-depleted T cells, or PBMCs. Subjects who had been exposed to COVID-19, were actively infected with it, or had recovered from it provided the deeply sampled blood TCRbeta repertoires that made up the dataset. A freely available public database, intended as a resource for researchers studying the immune response to SARS-CoV-2, is where the repertoires were released. The samples were drawn from two sources: the first 160 participants of the ongoing ImmuneRACE study, and over 950 subjects contributed by 6 global collaborators. A de-identified subject ID, COVID-19 status, age in years and sex were almost always included in the sample metadata. Where available, HLA class I and class II types were taken from metadata supplied by the sample provider and were not determined by assay-based typing.

The CDR3 runs 20 residues from the cysteine to the phenylalanine. Only the CDR3 DNA stays, 60 bases, in frame from base 1. Germline trimming: 2 bases from V, 0 bases from J; junction bases outside gene matches: 8. The germline V gene sets CDR1 to SGHNT and CDR2 to YENEEA. TCRbeta CDR3 regions were amplified from genomic DNA using the immunoSEQ Assay, a bias-controlled multiplex PCR. Per the original workflow: Within the assay, amplification of reference gene primers was used to estimate how many nucleated cells each sample contained. Sequence reads were collapsed and filtered to measure the absolute abundance of every unique TCRbeta CDR3 rearrangement. For each sample, productive Simpson clonality was calculated as the square root of Simpson's diversity index across productive rearrangements. What TCRdb holds here is the immuneACCESS table cut down to in-frame rearrangements. Part of the clones is not present; checked against another copy, under half of the missing clones reflect an unresolved V gene, and the others are unexplained. V and J calls and clone size follow that table, whereas D and trimming were derived from the DNA. The sample table holds more than 200,000 clones, of which 75% to 90% were seen once. The ten largest account for roughly 1.9% of the sample.

A note on this clone: This receptor's antigen is unknown. No clone much larger than this one lies a single base away; base qualities are absent.

Findings and caveats that apply to the study as a whole: The quantity of clinical and demographic metadata differed by source and by participant and was supplied without curation.

Each collaborating institution followed its own protocols to collect whole blood in K2EDTA tubes. For TCRbeta analysis, collaborators shipped samples in one of three forms: frozen whole blood, isolated PBMCs, or DNA extracted from either of those sample types. This clonotype was sampled from a man aged 25-45 years with active or convalescent COVID-19. Sequencing was done on a sample of peripheral blood. Rearrangement joined TRBV11-3 to TRBJ2-2; 14 bases in the junction line up with TRBD2. The sequenced DNA: TGTGCCAGCAGCTTACGAATCGGGACTAGCGGGGGAACGAACACCGGGGAGCTGTTTTTT. Its translation is CASSLRIGTSGGTNTGELFF.